This TCR beta chain comes out of a study of T cells expressing NK-cell markers. Background on the study: HCMV seropositivity marked seven of the eight sequenced donors; one was seronegative. Study-wide results and caveats: Dominant NKG2C+ clonotypes in a handful of donors made up about 1.0-7.0% of CD8+ T cells. The study left the HCMV specificity of expanded NKG2C+ T cell clones unresolved. In a handful of donors, dominant clonotypes made up roughly 25-60.1% of CD3+CD56-NKG2C+ cells.

TCRdb reprocessed the 5' RACE reads and reports one entry per CDR3 protein, with no DNA. This repertoire includes some 500,000 distinct CDR3 sequences. The CDR3 has 16 amino acids. Germline V gene lookup returns CDR1 MNHEY and CDR2 SVGAGI. Notes on this clonotype: What it recognizes is unknown.

The sequence was collected from a woman aged 50 to 60 in good health. V is TRBV6-5 and J is TRBJ1-6. The material sequenced was blood T cells: a sorted CD56 or NKG2C T cell subset, CD4+ or CD8+ T cells, or bulk PBMC T cells (not recorded which). CDR3 sequence: CASSYSIGLDNSPLHF.